These 30 T cell receptor beta chains originate from one sample sequenced in a study of blood T cell repertoires in COVID-19. Produced via immunoSEQ multiplex PCR; TCRdb's table is partial and in-frame only. Of 75,000 to 95,000 clones listed, about 88% are singletons. Material: peripheral blood. The receptors derive from an elderly woman with acute or convalescent COVID-19.

This chain uses TRBV5-1 with TRBJ2-7, with 9 bases identical to TRBD2. V gave up 1 base and J gave up 0 bases; unmatched junction bases: 2. Looked up from germline, CDR1 is SGHRS and CDR2 is YFSETQ. This CDR3 comprises 15 residues. DNA for the CDR3: TGCGCCAGCAGCTTGTTTAGCGGGGGCTCCTACGAGCAGTACTTC. Translation: CASSLFSGGSYEQYF.

The chain links TRBV7-3 to TRBJ1-1, with 7 positions matching TRBD1. CDR1 and CDR2 from the germline V gene are SGHTA and FQGTGA. This CDR3 contains 17 residues. V lost 5 bases, J lost 1 base, and 13 bases stayed unmatched. CDR3 loop: CASSHRGHRGTNTEAFF. CDR3 DNA: TGTGCCAGCAGCCATAGGGGCCACAGGGGAACGAACACTGAAGCTTTCTTT.

The rearrangement joins TRBV12-3 or TRBV12-4 to TRBJ2-3, with D possibly matching TRBD2 (5 bases). This CDR3 has 13 residues. With 6 bases removed from V and 4 bases from J, the gap between germline ends came to 11 bases. The CDR3 coding sequence is TGTGCCAGCAGAGCCGGGGAGTCAGATACGCAGTATTTT. Protein product: CASRAGESDTQYF.

The chain links TRBV4-3 to TRBJ1-1; 8 nucleotides agree with TRBD1. The CDR3 has 17 residues. With 4 bases clipped from V and 0 bases from J, the junction kept 10 bases outside the gene matches. In germline, CDR1 is LGHNA, CDR2 YSLEER. This CDR3 reads CASSPSRGRLMNTEAFF. For the CDR3, the DNA is TGCGCCAGCAGCCCCTCCAGGGGGCGGCTTATGAACACTGAAGCTTTCTTT.

CDR3 amino acids: CASSQERTGPETQYF. The CDR3 DNA is TGTGCCAGCAGCCAAGAGAGGACAGGGCCAGAGACCCAGTACTTC. The chain employs TRBV3-1 (or the pseudogene TRBV3-2) and TRBJ2-5, with TRBD1 matching over 8 bases. The CDR3 contains 15 residues. The junction had 4 bases not matched to a gene; V was cut back by 0 bases and J by 4 bases. CDR1 LGHDT and CDR2 YNNKEL come from the germline V gene (reference sequence).

This clone was seen only once. This chain uses TRBV10-3 with TRBJ2-2, with a possible D match to TRBD2 (5 bases). Per germline, CDR1 ENHRY and CDR2 SYGVKD. Trimming removed 7 bases at V and 8 bases at J, with 11 bases between. This CDR3 comprises 12 residues. Written as DNA, the CDR3 is TGTGCCATCAAGTACTCGGGAGGGGAGCTGTTTTTT. Translation gives CAIKYSGGELFF.

The rearrangement links TRBV3-1 (or the pseudogene TRBV3-2) to TRBJ2-1, with D maybe TRBD1 (6 bases). Germline loops: CDR1 LGHDT, CDR2 YNNKEL (reference sequence). With 2 bases removed from V and 1 base from J, the gap between germline ends came to 15 bases. The length of the CDR3 is 17 residues. In DNA form, the CDR3 reads TGTGCCAGCAGCCAAAGGGGGTCCTCCGGTTCCTACAATGAGCAGTTCTTC. This translates into CASSQRGSSGSYNEQFF.

The rearrangement uses TRBV19 and TRBJ1-2, with TRBD1 as a possible D gene (6 bases). The CDR3 consists of 13 residues. CDR1 LNHDA and CDR2 SQIVND come from the germline V gene (reference sequence). The V end lost 9 bases, the J end lost 4 bases, and 15 bases lay between the germline ends. The CDR3 sequence is CASLTQGSYGYTF. In nucleotides, the CDR3 is TGTGCCAGCCTCACACAGGGATCCTATGGCTACACCTTC. The variable domain in full, completed from reference TRBV19 and TRBJ1-2, reads DGGITQSPKYLFRKEGQNVTLSCEQNLNHDAMYWYRQDPGQGLRLIYYSQIVNDFQKGDIAEGYSVSREKKESFPLTVTSAQKNPTAFYLCASLTQGSYGYTFGSGTRLTVV.

This chain joins TRBV29-1 and TRBJ2-7, with TRBD2 as a possible D gene (6 bases). There are 14 residues in the CDR3. Trimming removed 0 bases from V and 4 bases from J, with 13 bases in between. From germline, CDR1 is SQVTM and CDR2 ANQGSEA. In nucleotides, the CDR3 is TGCAGCGTTGAAGATCGGGGCCGGGGGTACGAGCAGTACTTC. Its protein product is CSVEDRGRGYEQYF.

The chain is built from TRBV10-3 and TRBJ1-5; 7 bases match TRBD1. CDR3 size: 13 residues. J was trimmed by 5 bases and V by 8 bases; bases with no gene match: 6. The V gene's germline CDR1 is ENHRY and CDR2 SYGVKD. This CDR3 is CAIGGQQDQPQHF. CDR3 coding DNA: TGTGCCATCGGGGGACAGCAAGATCAGCCCCAGCATTTT.

CDR3 loop: CASSQDPIPGFEQYF. The CDR3 nucleotides are TGTGCCAGCAGCCAAGACCCGATCCCGGGGTTCGAGCAGTACTTC. The V gene is TRBV3-1 (or the pseudogene TRBV3-2), the J gene TRBJ2-7; possible D gene TRBD2, 5 bases. Trimming shortened V by 0 bases and J by 6 bases, and 15 bases separated the two germline ends. This CDR3 has 15 residues. Germline V CDR1 and CDR2: LGHDT, YNNKEL (reference sequence).

The V gene is TRBV10-3, the J gene TRBJ1-1; D may be TRBD1 (5 bases). The germline V gene encodes CDR1 ENHRY and CDR2 SYGVKD. Deletions cut 3 bases from V and 3 bases from J, with 8 bases between. The CDR3 sequence is 13 residues long. DNA of the CDR3: TGTGCCATCAGTGACAGGGATGACACTGAAGCTTTCTTT. Translation: CAISDRDDTEAFF.

V and J are TRBV5-1 and TRBJ1-1, with D possibly being TRBD1 (6 bases). The CDR3 is made up of 15 amino acids. Germline values: CDR1 SGHRS, CDR2 YFSETQ. V was cut by 4 bases and J by 1 base, with 14 bases left in between. The CDR3: CASSPQGQPNTEAFF. The CDR3 DNA follows: TGCGCCAGCAGCCCTCAAGGACAGCCGAACACTGAAGCTTTCTTT.

This chain links TRBV7-2 with TRBJ1-1, with D unclear. Germline CDR1 is SGHTA and CDR2 is FQGNSA. The germline V and J ends were trimmed by 5 bases and 7 bases, with 11 bases remaining between them. This CDR3 is 12 amino acids long. The CDR3 DNA reads as TGTGCCAGCAGCCAGTCAGGAAATGAAGCTTTCTTT. Its translation: CASSQSGNEAFF.

This rearrangement joins TRBV15 to TRBJ2-1; 9 bases align to TRBD1. Germline lookup yields CDR1 LNHNV and CDR2 YYDKDF (reference sequence). V shed 0 bases, J shed 4 bases, and the junction held 1 base outside the gene matches. This CDR3 contains 15 residues. CDR3: CATSREGQGYNEQFF. The CDR3 nucleotides read TGTGCCACCAGCAGAGAAGGACAGGGGTACAATGAGCAGTTCTTC.

The chain combines TRBV18 with TRBJ2-5, with 7 bases aligning to TRBD1. V lost 5 bases, J lost 3 bases, and 6 bases stayed unmatched. Germline V lookup: CDR1 KGHSH, CDR2 LQKENI. The length of the CDR3 is 14 residues. The CDR3 here is CASSSTTGKETQYF. As DNA, the CDR3 is TGTGCCAGCTCATCAACGACAGGGAAAGAGACCCAGTACTTC. Based on the CDR3 plus reference TRBV18 and TRBJ2-5, the full variable domain is NAGVMQNPRHLVRRRGQEARLRCSPMKGHSHVYWYRQLPEEGLKFMVYLQKENIIDESGMPKERFSAEFPKEGPSILRIQQVVRGDSAAYFCASSSTTGKETQYFGPGTRLLVL.

This clone was seen just once. V is TRBV4-3 and J is TRBJ2-5; TRBD2 matches 12 bases. CDR1 is LGHNA, CDR2 YSLEER, per germline. J was trimmed by 6 bases and V by 0 bases; bases with no gene match: 5. The CDR3 contains 16 residues. CDR3 amino acids: CASSQDPSGGVKTQYF. DNA for the CDR3: TGCGCCAGCAGCCAAGATCCTAGCGGGGGGGTAAAGACCCAGTACTTC.

The chain's CDR3 is CASSLLGGAEQYF. CDR3 sequence (DNA): TGTGCCAGCAGCTTACTAGGGGGGGCCGAGCAGTACTTC. The chain joins TRBV7-9 to TRBJ2-7; tentative D call: TRBD2 (7 bases). CDR3 length: 13 amino acids. CDR1 SEHNR and CDR2 FQNEAQ come from the germline V gene (reference sequence). The V end lost 2 bases, the J end lost 6 bases, and 11 bases lay between the germline ends.

This clone was seen just once. This chain uses TRBV9 with TRBJ2-5, with D perhaps matching TRBD2 (6 bases). The CDR3 covers 15 residues. The germline V gene encodes CDR1 SGDLS and CDR2 YYNGEE. V was cut by 0 bases and J by 4 bases, with 13 bases left in between. In nucleotides, the CDR3 is TGTGCCAGCAGCGTAGTATCAGGGCGGGGAGAGACCCAGTACTTC. Residues: CASSVVSGRGETQYF.

The chain combines TRBV5-1 with TRBJ2-2; TRBD2 matches 9 bases. The CDR3 runs 16 residues. Per germline, CDR1 SGHRS and CDR2 YFSETQ. V was clipped by 4 bases and J by 4 bases; unmatched bases: 8. The CDR3 sequence is CASSIHSGGVTGELFF. CDR3 in DNA: TGCGCCAGCAGCATCCATAGCGGGGGCGTCACCGGGGAGCTGTTTTTT.

The chain has TRBV5-6 and TRBJ2-3; D unresolved. Germline CDR1 is SGHDT and CDR2 is YYEEEE. CDR3 length: 15 residues. Deletions cut 4 bases from V and 1 base from J, with 13 bases between. Written as DNA, the CDR3 is TGTGCCAGCAGCCGAATCGACTCAGGCACAGATACGCAGTATTTT. This translates into CASSRIDSGTDTQYF.

V usage is TRBV3-1 (or the pseudogene TRBV3-2) and J usage is TRBJ2-1, with D possibly matching TRBD2 (7 bases). Germline V gene lookup returns CDR1 LGHDT and CDR2 YNNKEL (reference sequence). V was cut by 4 bases and J by 8 bases, with 33 bases left in between. CDR3 length: 20 residues. The CDR3 DNA is TGTGCCAGCAGCCCCCCATCCCTCTTTCTTGGCGGGGGCCCCCCCGATGAGCAGTTCTTC. Protein sequence: CASSPPSLFLGGGPPDEQFF.

This clone was found once. The chain employs TRBV6-5 and TRBJ1-2; D not resolved. Germline CDR1 MNHEY, CDR2 SVGAGI. The V end was cut by 6 bases, the J end by 2 bases, with 10 bases between. The CDR3 is 13 residues long. CDR3 sequence: CASSQTLNYGYTF. The CDR3 nucleotides read TGTGCCAGCAGCCAGACATTGAACTATGGCTACACCTTC.

This chain joins TRBV9 and TRBJ1-2; the match to TRBD1 covers 7 bases. V lost 4 bases to trimming and J lost 1 base; unmatched junction nucleotides: 4. CDR1 and CDR2 from the germline V gene are SGDLS and YYNGEE. CDR3 size: 14 residues. CDR3 in DNA: TGTGCCAGCAGCCCACGGGACAGTAACTATGGCTACACCTTC. It specifies CASSPRDSNYGYTF.

The gene calls are TRBV5-1 and TRBJ2-1, with TRBD2 identical over 8 bases. The germline V gene encodes CDR1 SGHRS and CDR2 YFSETQ. This CDR3 is 15 amino acids long. V dropped 2 bases and J dropped 1; count of bases not matched to a gene: 2. This CDR3 is CASSLAGVSYNEQFF. The CDR3 coding sequence is TGCGCCAGCAGCTTAGCGGGAGTTTCCTACAATGAGCAGTTCTTC.

The chain links TRBV9 to TRBJ1-3, with D perhaps TRBD1 (6 bases). Trimming took off 4 bases at V and 0 bases at J, with 17 bases between the two ends. There are 17 residues in the CDR3. Germline loops: CDR1 SGDLS, CDR2 YYNGEE. The CDR3 region is CASSPRYRDSSGNTIYF. The CDR3 nucleotides read TGTGCCAGCAGCCCCCGCTACAGGGATTCCTCTGGAAACACCATATATTTT.

The CDR3 loop is CASSIVAAGHSTDTQYF. Written as DNA, the CDR3 is TGTGCCAGTAGTATCGTAGCAGCGGGACATAGCACAGATACGCAGTATTTT. This chain joins TRBV19 and TRBJ2-3; possible D gene TRBD2, 7 bases. The V end lost 3 bases, the J end lost 0 bases, and 16 bases lay between the germline ends. Germline V gives CDR1 LNHDA, CDR2 SQIVND (reference sequence). CDR3 length equals 17 residues.

The CDR3 DNA sequence: TGTGCCACCAGTGATTCCGAGGCCGTCGATGAGCAGTTCTTC. Its translation is CATSDSEAVDEQFF. The chain is built from TRBV24-1 and TRBJ2-1, with D uncertain. V lost 2 bases and J 8 bases, leaving 12 bases between the germline ends. Per germline, CDR1 KGHDR and CDR2 SFDVKD. This CDR3 has 14 residues.

The V gene is TRBV24-1, the J gene TRBJ2-1; D is possibly TRBD1 (5 bases). Trimming took 0 bases from V and 3 from J, leaving 8 bases between them. The germline CDR1 and CDR2 sequences are KGHDR and SFDVKD. CDR3 length: 15 amino acids. DNA of the CDR3: TGTGCCACCAGTGATTTGAGGGGTGACTACAATGAGCAGTTCTTC. Its protein is CATSDLRGDYNEQFF.

As DNA, the CDR3 is TGCGCCAGCAGCCAATATTCCACAGGGGCGAGAAATAATTCACCCCTCCACTTT. Its protein product is CASSQYSTGARNNSPLHF. The J gene is TRBJ1-6, the V gene TRBV4-1; the match to TRBD1 covers 7 bases. Germline V CDR1 and CDR2: MGHRA, YSYEKL. V was clipped by 2 bases and J by 5 bases; unmatched bases: 12. The CDR3 sequence is 18 residues long.